This T cell receptor beta chain was observed in a study of blood T cell repertoires in COVID-19. Study in general: The samples span acute and convalescent COVID-19 from the United States, Italy and Spain. T cells, B-cell-depleted T cells, or PBMCs provided the cDNA or gDNA that served as material.

Authors' methods: Nucleated cell counts were estimated from reference gene primer amplification. The assay was immunoSEQ multiplex PCR, and TCRdb's table has in-frame clones only and misses some. V, J and clone size are those of that table, while D and trimming were read from the DNA. The repertoire holds about 200,000 clones, approximately 85% seen once, with 6% to 8.5% in the top ten. The CDR3 totals 15 residues. Trimming took 4 bases from V and 5 from J; bases not matched to a gene: 8. Germline V gene data show CDR1 as MNHNY and CDR2 as SVGAGI (reference sequence). The sample taken for sequencing was peripheral blood. The TCR sequence derives from a woman between 50 and 59 years old with active or convalescent COVID-19. V is TRBV6-6 and J is TRBJ2-5; TRBD2 aligns across 9 bases. The CDR3 DNA follows: TGTGCCAGCAGTTTAACCGGGACTAGCAGGGAGACCCAGTACTTC. It translates to CASSLTGTSRETQYF.